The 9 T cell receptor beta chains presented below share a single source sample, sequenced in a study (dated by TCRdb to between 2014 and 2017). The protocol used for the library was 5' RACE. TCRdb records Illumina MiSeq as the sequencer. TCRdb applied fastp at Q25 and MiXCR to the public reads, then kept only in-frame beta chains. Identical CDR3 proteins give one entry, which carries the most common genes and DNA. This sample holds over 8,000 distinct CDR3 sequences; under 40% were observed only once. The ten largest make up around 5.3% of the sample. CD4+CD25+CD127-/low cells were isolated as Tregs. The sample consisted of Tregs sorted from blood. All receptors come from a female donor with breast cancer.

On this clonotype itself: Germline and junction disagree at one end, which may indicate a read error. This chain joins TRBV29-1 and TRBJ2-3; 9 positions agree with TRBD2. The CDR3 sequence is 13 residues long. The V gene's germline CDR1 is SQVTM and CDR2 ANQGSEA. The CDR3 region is CSALGTSRDTQYF. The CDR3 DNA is TGCAGCGCACTCGGGACTAGCAGAGATACGCAGTATTTT.

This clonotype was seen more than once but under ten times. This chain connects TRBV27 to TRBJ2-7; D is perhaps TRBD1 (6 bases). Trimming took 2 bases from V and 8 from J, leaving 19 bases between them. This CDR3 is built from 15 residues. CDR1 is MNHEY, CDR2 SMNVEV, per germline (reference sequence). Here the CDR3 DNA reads TGTGCCAGCAGTTTACGTGGGGGCGCAGGGGTCAAGCAGTACTTC. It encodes CASSLRGGAGVKQYF.

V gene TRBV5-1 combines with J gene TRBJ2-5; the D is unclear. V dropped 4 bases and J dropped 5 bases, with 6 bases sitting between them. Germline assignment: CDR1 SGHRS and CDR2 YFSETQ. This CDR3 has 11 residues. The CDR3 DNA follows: TGCGCCAGCAGCACCTTCGAGACCCAGTACTTC. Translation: CASSTFETQYF.

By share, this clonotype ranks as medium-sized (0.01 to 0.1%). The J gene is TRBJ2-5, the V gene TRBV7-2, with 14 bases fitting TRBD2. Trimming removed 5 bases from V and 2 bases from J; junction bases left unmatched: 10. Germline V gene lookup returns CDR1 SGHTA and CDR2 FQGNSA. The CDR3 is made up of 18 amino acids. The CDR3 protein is CASSKKTGTSGGQETQYF. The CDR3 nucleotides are TGTGCCAGCAGCAAGAAAACGGGGACTAGCGGGGGACAAGAGACCCAGTACTTC.

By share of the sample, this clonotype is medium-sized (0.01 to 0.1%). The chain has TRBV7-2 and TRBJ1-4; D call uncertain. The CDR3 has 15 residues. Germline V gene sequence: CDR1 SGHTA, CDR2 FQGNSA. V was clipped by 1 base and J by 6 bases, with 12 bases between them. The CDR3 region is CASSLEESRHEKLFF. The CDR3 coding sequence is TGTGCCAGCAGCTTAGAGGAATCCCGCCATGAAAAACTGTTTTTT.

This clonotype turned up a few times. CDR3 coding DNA: TGTGCCATCAAAACCGGGACCCAGAACACCGGGGAGCTGTTTTTT. This encodes CAIKTGTQNTGELFF. The chain combines TRBV10-3 with TRBJ2-2; D possibly uses TRBD1 or TRBD2 (5 bases each). Germline CDR1 ENHRY, CDR2 SYGVKD. This CDR3 region has 15 residues. V was pared by 7 bases and J by 1 base, with 13 bases between.

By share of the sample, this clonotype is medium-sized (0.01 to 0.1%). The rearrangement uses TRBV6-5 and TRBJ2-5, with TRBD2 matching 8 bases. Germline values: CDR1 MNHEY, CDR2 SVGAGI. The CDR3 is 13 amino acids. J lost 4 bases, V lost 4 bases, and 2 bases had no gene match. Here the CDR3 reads CASSLSGRETQYF. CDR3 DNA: TGTGCCAGCAGTTTGAGCGGGAGAGAGACCCAGTACTTC.

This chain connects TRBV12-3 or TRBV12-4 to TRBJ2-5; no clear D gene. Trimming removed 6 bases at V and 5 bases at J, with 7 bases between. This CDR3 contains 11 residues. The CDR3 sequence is CASSQKETQYF. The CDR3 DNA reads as TGTGCCAGCAGCCAGAAGGAGACCCAGTACTTC.

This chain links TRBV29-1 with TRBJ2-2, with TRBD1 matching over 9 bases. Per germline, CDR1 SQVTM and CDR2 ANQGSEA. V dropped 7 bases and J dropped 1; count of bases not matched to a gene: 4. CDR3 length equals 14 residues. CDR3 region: CSAEDRGNTGELFF. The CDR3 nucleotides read TGCAGCGCTGAGGACAGGGGGAACACCGGGGAGCTGTTTTTT.